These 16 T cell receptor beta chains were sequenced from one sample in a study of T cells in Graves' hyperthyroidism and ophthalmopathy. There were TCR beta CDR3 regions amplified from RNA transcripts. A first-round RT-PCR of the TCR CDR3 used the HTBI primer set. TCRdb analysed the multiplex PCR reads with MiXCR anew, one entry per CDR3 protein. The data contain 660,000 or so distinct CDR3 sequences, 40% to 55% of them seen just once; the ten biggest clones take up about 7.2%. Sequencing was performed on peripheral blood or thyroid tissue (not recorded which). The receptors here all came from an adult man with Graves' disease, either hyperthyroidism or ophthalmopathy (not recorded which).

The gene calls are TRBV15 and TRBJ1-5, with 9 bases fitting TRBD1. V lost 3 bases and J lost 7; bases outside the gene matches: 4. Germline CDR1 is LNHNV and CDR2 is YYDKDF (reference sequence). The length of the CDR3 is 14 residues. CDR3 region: CATSSPDRGQPQHF. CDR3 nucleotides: TGTGCCACCAGCAGCCCAGACAGGGGGCAGCCCCAGCATTTT.

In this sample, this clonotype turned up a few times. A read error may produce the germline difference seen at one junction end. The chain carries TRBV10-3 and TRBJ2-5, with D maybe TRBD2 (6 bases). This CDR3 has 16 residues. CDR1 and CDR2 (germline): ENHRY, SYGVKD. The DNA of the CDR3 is TGTGCCAGCAGTTACTTAGGAGGGAGTGAGGGGGAGACCCAGTACTTC. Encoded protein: CASSYLGGSEGETQYF.

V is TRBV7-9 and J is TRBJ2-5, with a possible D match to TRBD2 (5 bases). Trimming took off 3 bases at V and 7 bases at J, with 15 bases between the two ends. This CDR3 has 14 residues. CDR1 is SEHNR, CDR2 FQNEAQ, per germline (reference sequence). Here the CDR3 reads CASSFASVRGTQYF. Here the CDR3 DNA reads TGTGCCAGCAGCTTCGCGTCGGTCCGGGGGACCCAGTACTTC.

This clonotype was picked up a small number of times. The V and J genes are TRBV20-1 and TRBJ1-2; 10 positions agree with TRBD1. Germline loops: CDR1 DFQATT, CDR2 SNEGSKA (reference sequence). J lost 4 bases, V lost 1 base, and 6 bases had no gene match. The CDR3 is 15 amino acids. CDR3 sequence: CSARGGTGDVYGYTF. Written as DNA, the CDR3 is TGCAGTGCTAGAGGTGGGACAGGGGACGTCTATGGCTACACCTTC.

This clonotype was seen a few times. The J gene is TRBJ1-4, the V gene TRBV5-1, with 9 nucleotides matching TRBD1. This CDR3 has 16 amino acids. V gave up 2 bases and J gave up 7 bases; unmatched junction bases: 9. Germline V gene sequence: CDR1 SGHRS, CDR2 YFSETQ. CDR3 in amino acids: CASSFLTGTGPEKLFF. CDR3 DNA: TGCGCCAGCAGCTTCCTCACCGGGACAGGGCCTGAAAAACTGTTTTTT.

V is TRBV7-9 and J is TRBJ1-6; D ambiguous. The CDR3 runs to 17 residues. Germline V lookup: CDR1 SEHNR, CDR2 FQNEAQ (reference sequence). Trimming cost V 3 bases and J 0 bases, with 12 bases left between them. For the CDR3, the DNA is TGTGCCAGCAGCTTCCGGACTGAACGCTCCTATAATTCACCCCTCCACTTT. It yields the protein CASSFRTERSYNSPLHF.

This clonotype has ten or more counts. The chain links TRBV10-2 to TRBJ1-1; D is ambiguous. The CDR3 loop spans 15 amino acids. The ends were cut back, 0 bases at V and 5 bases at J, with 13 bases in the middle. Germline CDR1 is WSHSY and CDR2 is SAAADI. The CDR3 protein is CASSESLREVTEAFF. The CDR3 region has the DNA TGCGCCAGCAGTGAGTCGTTAAGGGAAGTAACTGAAGCTTTCTTT.

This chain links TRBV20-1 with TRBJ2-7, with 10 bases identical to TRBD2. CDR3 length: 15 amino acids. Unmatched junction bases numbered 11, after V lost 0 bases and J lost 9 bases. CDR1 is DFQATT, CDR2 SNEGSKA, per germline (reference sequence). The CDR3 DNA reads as TGCAGTGCTAGAGATCCTAGCGGGAGTTTCTCCCGGCAGTACTTC. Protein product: CSARDPSGSFSRQYF.

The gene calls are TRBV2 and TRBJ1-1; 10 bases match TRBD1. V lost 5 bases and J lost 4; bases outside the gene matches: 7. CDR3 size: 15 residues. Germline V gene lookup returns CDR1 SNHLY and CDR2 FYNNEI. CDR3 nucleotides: TGTGCCAGCAGTTTCCGGACAGGGGGGAGCACTGAAGCTTTCTTT. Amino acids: CASSFRTGGSTEAFF.

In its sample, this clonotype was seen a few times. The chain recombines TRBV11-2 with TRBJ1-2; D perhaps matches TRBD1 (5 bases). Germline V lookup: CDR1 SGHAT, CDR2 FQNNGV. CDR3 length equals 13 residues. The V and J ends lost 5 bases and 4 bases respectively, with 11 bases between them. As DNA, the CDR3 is TGTGCCAGCAGCCAGGGCCCCGGCTATGGCTACACCTTC. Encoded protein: CASSQGPGYGYTF.

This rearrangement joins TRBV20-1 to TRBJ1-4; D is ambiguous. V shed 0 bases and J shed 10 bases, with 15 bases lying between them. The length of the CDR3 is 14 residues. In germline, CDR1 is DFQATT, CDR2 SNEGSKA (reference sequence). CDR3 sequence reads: CSARDGGNLGKLFF. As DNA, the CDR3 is TGCAGTGCTAGAGATGGTGGTAATCTCGGAAAACTGTTTTTT.

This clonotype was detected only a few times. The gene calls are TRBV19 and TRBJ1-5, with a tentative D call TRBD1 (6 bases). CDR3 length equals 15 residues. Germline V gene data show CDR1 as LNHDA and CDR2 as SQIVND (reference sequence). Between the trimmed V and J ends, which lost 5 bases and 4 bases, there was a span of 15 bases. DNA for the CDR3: TGTGCCAGTAGTCGACAGGCTGGAGGAAATCAGCCCCAGCATTTT. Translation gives CASSRQAGGNQPQHF.

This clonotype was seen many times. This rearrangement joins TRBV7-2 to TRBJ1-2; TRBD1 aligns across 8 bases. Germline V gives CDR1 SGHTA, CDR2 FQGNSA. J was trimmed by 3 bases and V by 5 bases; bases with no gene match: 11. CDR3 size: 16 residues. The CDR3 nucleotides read TGTGCCAGCAGCCTAGGTGGATACAGGGGGGACTATGGCTACACCTTC. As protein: CASSLGGYRGDYGYTF.

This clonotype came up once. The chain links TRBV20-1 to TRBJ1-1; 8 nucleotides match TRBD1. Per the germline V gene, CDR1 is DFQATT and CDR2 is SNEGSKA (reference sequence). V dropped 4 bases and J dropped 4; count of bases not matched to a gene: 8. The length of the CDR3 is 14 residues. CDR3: CSATLTGALTEAFF. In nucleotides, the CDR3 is TGCAGTGCTACCCTGACAGGGGCGCTCACTGAAGCTTTCTTT.

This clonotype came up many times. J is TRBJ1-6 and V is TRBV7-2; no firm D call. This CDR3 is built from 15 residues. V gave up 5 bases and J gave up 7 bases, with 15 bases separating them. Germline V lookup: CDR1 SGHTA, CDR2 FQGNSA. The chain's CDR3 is CASSTTPTGNSPLHF. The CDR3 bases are TGTGCCAGCAGCACAACCCCCACGGGCAATTCACCCCTCCACTTT.

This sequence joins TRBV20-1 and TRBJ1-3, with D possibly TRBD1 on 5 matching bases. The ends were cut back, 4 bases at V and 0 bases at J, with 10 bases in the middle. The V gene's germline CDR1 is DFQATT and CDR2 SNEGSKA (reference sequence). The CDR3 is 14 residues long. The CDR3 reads CSATEGTSGNTIYF. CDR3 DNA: TGCAGTGCTACTGAGGGGACCTCTGGAAACACCATATATTTT.